Listed below are T cell receptor beta chains from one sample, sequenced in a study of PD-1 blockade in classical Hodgkin lymphoma. Method: immunoSEQ multiplex PCR; TCRdb's copy keeps in-frame clones and lacks some. The data hold tens of thousands of clones, with 66% observed a single time. The input for sequencing was peripheral blood mononuclear cells (PBMCs), taken before the fourth cycle of nivolumab. These receptors were taken from a human donor with classical Hodgkin lymphoma. CDR3s include the opening cysteine and the closing phenylalanine or tryptophan. The D gene is left open where the match is weak. Size values are once, few and many counts, or a class for expanded clones, and some rows have none.

j_call: TRBJ2-3
clone_size: NA
d_call: NA
v_call: TRBV4-3
cdr3_nt: TGCGCCAGCAGCCAAGCCCCTCTAGAGAGCACAGATACGCAGTATTTT
cdr3_aa: CASSQAPLESTDTQYF

j_call: TRBJ2-5
clone_size: NA
d_call: NA
v_call: TRBV7-2
cdr3_nt: TGTGCCAGCAGCTTAGGAGGCCTGACCCAAGAGACCCAGTACTTC
cdr3_aa: CASSLGGLTQETQYF

j_call: TRBJ1-4
clone_size: NA
d_call: NA
v_call: TRBV18
cdr3_nt: TGTGCCAGCTCACCCAAAGGTAGGGCAGGAGGATTGGATGAAAAACTGTTTTTT
cdr3_aa: CASSPKGRAGGLDEKLFF

j_call: TRBJ2-7
clone_size: once
d_call: NA
v_call: TRBV5-1
cdr3_nt: TGCGCCAGCAGCTTGCGGGGAGAGTTCTACGAGCAGTACTTC
cdr3_aa: CASSLRGEFYEQYF

j_call: TRBJ2-7
clone_size: NA
d_call: NA
v_call: TRBV6-6
cdr3_nt: TGTGCCAGCAGTTATCTTAGGGGGAGCTCCTACGAGCAGTACTTC
cdr3_aa: CASSYLRGSSYEQYF

j_call: TRBJ2-3
clone_size: NA
d_call: TRBD2
v_call: TRBV18
cdr3_nt: TGTGCCAGCTCACGTGTCTTATCGGCGGGGGGCACAGATACGCAGTATTTT
cdr3_aa: CASSRVLSAGGTDTQYF

j_call: TRBJ2-3
clone_size: NA
d_call: NA
v_call: TRBV9
cdr3_nt: TGTGCCAGCAGCGCCGGGCCACTAGATACGCAGTATTTT
cdr3_aa: CASSAGPLDTQYF

j_call: TRBJ1-3
clone_size: NA
d_call: NA
v_call: TRBV19
cdr3_nt: TGTGCCAGTAGTTGGGACTTGAGCTCTGGAAACACCATATATTTT
cdr3_aa: CASSWDLSSGNTIYF

j_call: TRBJ2-7
clone_size: NA
d_call: TRBD2
v_call: TRBV7-2
cdr3_nt: TGTGCCAGCAGCAGGACTAGCGGGAGCCCCTACGAGCAGTACTTC
cdr3_aa: CASSRTSGSPYEQYF

j_call: TRBJ2-2
clone_size: NA
d_call: NA
v_call: TRBV28
cdr3_nt: TGTGCCAGCAGTTTAAAGGTCGCCGGAGTAAACACCGGGGAGCTGTTTTTT
cdr3_aa: CASSLKVAGVNTGELFF

j_call: TRBJ1-1
clone_size: NA
d_call: NA
v_call: TRBV20-1
cdr3_nt: TGCAGTGCTACCCACACTGAAGCTTTCTTT
cdr3_aa: CSATHTEAFF

j_call: TRBJ2-7
clone_size: NA
d_call: TRBD1
v_call: TRBV5-4
cdr3_nt: TGTGCCAGCAGAAAGGGGGCCTCCGAGCAGTACTTC
cdr3_aa: CASRKGASEQYF

j_call: TRBJ2-3
clone_size: NA
d_call: NA
v_call: TRBV5-6
cdr3_nt: TGTGCCAGCAAATCCCCCGGTGAGGGCGGCGATACGCAGTATTTT
cdr3_aa: CASKSPGEGGDTQYF

j_call: TRBJ1-1
clone_size: NA
d_call: TRBD1
v_call: TRBV7-9
cdr3_nt: TGTGCCAGCAGCCCAAGGACAGGGGGAACTGAAGCTTTCTTT
cdr3_aa: CASSPRTGGTEAFF

j_call: TRBJ2-3
clone_size: NA
d_call: NA
v_call: TRBV4-1
cdr3_nt: TGCGCCAGCAGCCAAGACTTTTACTATTCCACAGATACGCAGTATTTT
cdr3_aa: CASSQDFYYSTDTQYF

j_call: TRBJ1-1
clone_size: few
d_call: NA
v_call: TRBV20-1
cdr3_nt: TGCAGTGCTTCGAACACTGAAGCTTTCTTT
cdr3_aa: CSASNTEAFF

j_call: TRBJ1-4
clone_size: NA
d_call: TRBD1
v_call: TRBV27
cdr3_nt: TGTGCCAGCAGTTTACAGGGGGTGGGCGAAAAACTGTTTTTT
cdr3_aa: CASSLQGVGEKLFF

j_call: TRBJ2-7
clone_size: once
d_call: NA
v_call: TRBV6-5
cdr3_nt: TGTGCCAGCAGCCCCAGTCGCAGTCGGGGGCAGTACTTC
cdr3_aa: CASSPSRSRGQYF

j_call: TRBJ2-2
clone_size: once
d_call: NA
v_call: TRBV7-3
cdr3_nt: TGTGCCAGCAGCCTTCGTGGGGAGGCCAACACCGGGGAGCTGTTTTTT
cdr3_aa: CASSLRGEANTGELFF

j_call: TRBJ2-2
clone_size: NA
d_call: TRBD2
v_call: TRBV5-1
cdr3_nt: TGCGCCAGCAGCTTCCTAATGGGAGGGTCCGGGGAGCTGTTTTTT
cdr3_aa: CASSFLMGGSGELFF

j_call: TRBJ2-5
clone_size: NA
d_call: NA
v_call: TRBV19
cdr3_nt: TGTGCCAGTAGTACGGGACAACTGGTCGAGACCCAGTACTTC
cdr3_aa: CASSTGQLVETQYF

j_call: TRBJ2-5
clone_size: few
d_call: NA
v_call: TRBV11-2
cdr3_nt: TGTGCCAGCAGCTTCCAGCGGGTCCAAGAGACCCAGTACTTC
cdr3_aa: CASSFQRVQETQYF

j_call: TRBJ1-4
clone_size: NA
d_call: NA
v_call: TRBV28
cdr3_nt: TGTGCCAGCAGTCTACCTTGGGGTAATGAAAAACTGTTTTTT
cdr3_aa: CASSLPWGNEKLFF

j_call: TRBJ1-1
clone_size: NA
d_call: NA
v_call: TRBV29-1
cdr3_nt: TGCAGCGTTTCATCAGGGGACCAAACTGAAGCTTTCTTT
cdr3_aa: CSVSSGDQTEAFF

j_call: TRBJ2-7
clone_size: medium-sized
d_call: NA
v_call: TRBV6-5
cdr3_nt: TGTGCCAGCAGGGGGTATGCGGACGAGCAGTACTTC
cdr3_aa: CASRGYADEQYF

j_call: TRBJ2-5
clone_size: NA
d_call: NA
v_call: TRBV10-3
cdr3_nt: TGTGCCATCTCCGGGACCTCCGTGACCCAGTACTTC
cdr3_aa: CAISGTSVTQYF

j_call: TRBJ2-1
clone_size: NA
d_call: TRBD2
v_call: TRBV4-1
cdr3_nt: TGCGCCAGCAGGCGCTTGACTAGCGAGTACAATGAGCAGTTCTTC
cdr3_aa: CASRRLTSEYNEQFF

j_call: TRBJ2-3
clone_size: NA
d_call: TRBD2
v_call: TRBV4-1
cdr3_nt: TGCGCCAGCACACCTAAACCAGCGGGAGGCAGCACAGATACGCAGTATTTT
cdr3_aa: CASTPKPAGGSTDTQYF

j_call: TRBJ1-2
clone_size: NA
d_call: NA
v_call: TRBV6-6
cdr3_nt: TGTGCCAGCAGTTACTCAGGGAACTATGGCTACACCTTC
cdr3_aa: CASSYSGNYGYTF

j_call: TRBJ1-2
clone_size: once
d_call: NA
v_call: TRBV7-2
cdr3_nt: TGTGCCAGCAGCTTAGAACTTGGCCTTGGTGGCTACACCTTC
cdr3_aa: CASSLELGLGGYTF

j_call: TRBJ2-5
clone_size: NA
d_call: NA
v_call: TRBV9
cdr3_nt: TGTGCCAGCAGCGTAGATGGCAGCCGCCAAGAGACCCAGTACTTC
cdr3_aa: CASSVDGSRQETQYF

j_call: TRBJ2-5
clone_size: once
d_call: NA
v_call: TRBV4-2
cdr3_nt: TGTGCCAGCAGCCAAGAAGAGGCTAGTCGCGGGCAAGAGACCCAGTACTTC
cdr3_aa: CASSQEEASRGQETQYF

j_call: TRBJ2-5
clone_size: few
d_call: TRBD2
v_call: TRBV18
cdr3_nt: TGTGCCAGCTCACCAGGGGAGGGACAAGAGACCCAGTACTTC
cdr3_aa: CASSPGEGQETQYF

j_call: TRBJ2-1
clone_size: NA
d_call: TRBD2
v_call: TRBV28
cdr3_nt: TGTGCCAGCCGTACTAGCGGCGAGTACAATGAGCAGTTCTTC
cdr3_aa: CASRTSGEYNEQFF

j_call: TRBJ1-2
clone_size: NA
d_call: NA
v_call: TRBV27
cdr3_nt: TGTGCCAGCAGTTTCATGGGGGGCGCGAATGGCTACACCTTC
cdr3_aa: CASSFMGGANGYTF